The 19 T cell receptor beta chains given below trace back to one sample, sequenced in a study of PD-1 blockade in classical Hodgkin lymphoma. Time point reported: newly diagnosed, previously untreated cHL patient sample. Thawed PBMCs yielded CD4+ T cells through magnetic negative selection. Measured with immunoSEQ multiplex PCR; TCRdb has only the in-frame clones, and not every one. The profile shows around 30,000 clones, around 89% of them singletons. The sample was CD4+ T cells from blood. The receptors were sampled from a human donor with classical Hodgkin lymphoma.

This clone has only one observation. The chain combines TRBV11-3 with TRBJ2-5; no reliable D call. Germline loops: CDR1 SGHNT, CDR2 YENEEA. V was pared by 0 bases and J by 5 bases, with 4 bases between. This CDR3 region has 12 residues. The CDR3 loop reads CASSLEGETQYF. DNA of the CDR3: TGTGCCAGCAGCTTAGAAGGGGAGACCCAGTACTTC.

This clone has a handful of counts. J is TRBJ1-1 and V is TRBV2, with unresolved D. CDR3 size: 14 residues. The V gene lost 4 bases and the J gene lost 0 bases, with 9 bases spanning the gap. The germline CDR1 and CDR2 sequences are SNHLY and FYNNEI. CDR3 sequence: CASSGPRLNTEAFF. For the CDR3, the DNA is TGTGCCAGCAGTGGTCCACGACTGAACACTGAAGCTTTCTTT.

CDR3 coding DNA: TGTGCCAGCAGTTTCTTTACTTACCAGGGATACTACAATGAGCAGTTCTTC. Protein: CASSFFTYQGYYNEQFF. The V call is TRBV27, the J call TRBJ2-1, with a tentative D call TRBD1 (5 bases). CDR3 length: 17 amino acids. Trimming left V 3 bases short and J 3 bases short, with 18 bases between. The germline V gene has CDR1 MNHEY and CDR2 SMNVEV (reference sequence).

The V call is TRBV7-2, the J call TRBJ2-1; 11 positions agree with TRBD2. The V gene's germline CDR1 is SGHTA and CDR2 FQGNSA. This CDR3 is 18 amino acids long. V lost 2 bases and J lost 0; bases outside the gene matches: 6. DNA of the CDR3: TGTGCCAGCAGCTTACGCGGGACTAGCGGACTCTCCTACAATGAGCAGTTCTTC. Translation: CASSLRGTSGLSYNEQFF.

Notes on this clone: It is likely a read error, because the conserved phenylalanine at the end of the CDR3 is missing. Because the CDR3's place on the DNA is in doubt, the DNA is left out and the CDR3 is given as listed by TCRdb. V and J are TRBV6-5 and TRBJ1-2. The CDR3 is 8 residues long, ends included. Per the germline V gene, CDR1 is MNHEY and CDR2 is SVGAGI. CDR3 amino acids: CASSLAWL.

This chain connects TRBV9 to TRBJ2-2; possible D gene TRBD2, 7 bases. CDR3 length equals 17 residues. Germline V CDR1 and CDR2: SGDLS, YYNGEE. Trimming shortened V by 3 bases and J by 4 bases, and 19 bases separated the two germline ends. The CDR3, as DNA: TGTGCCAGCAGCGAACCGAAGGGGGGAGGGAGCACCGGGGAGCTGTTTTTT. The encoded protein is CASSEPKGGGSTGELFF.

The V gene is TRBV10-2, the J gene TRBJ1-6; D not resolved. Between the trimmed V and J ends, which lost 8 bases and 7 bases, there was a span of 12 bases. Per the germline V gene, CDR1 is WSHSY and CDR2 is SAAADI. The CDR3 sequence is 13 residues long. The CDR3 DNA reads as TGCGCCAGCCGGCCATACTTGAATTCACCCCTCCACTTT. Translation gives CASRPYLNSPLHF.

The chain couples TRBV28 to TRBJ1-3; D may be TRBD1 (6 bases). The CDR3 length is 16 residues. Trimming stripped 5 bases from V and 2 bases from J, with 16 bases between. Germline CDR1 and CDR2: MDHEN and SYDVKM. The CDR3 DNA sequence: TGTGCCAGCAGTCTAGGGGGGGTAGTAACTGGAAACACCATATATTTT. This codes for CASSLGGVVTGNTIYF.

This clone was seen just once. This rearrangement joins TRBV6-1 to TRBJ2-6; D is uncertain. CDR1 and CDR2 from the germline V gene are MNHNS and SASEGT. The germline V and J ends were trimmed by 7 bases and 2 bases, with 9 bases remaining between them. CDR3 length equals 14 residues. CDR3 DNA sequence: TGTGCCAGCACGACGGGCCCTGGGGCCAACGTCCTGACTTTC. It translates to CASTTGPGANVLTF.

The chain employs TRBV7-2 and TRBJ1-3; D gene ambiguous. Germline lookup yields CDR1 SGHTA and CDR2 FQGNSA. Trimming pared 3 bases from V and 0 bases from J, leaving 12 bases between. The CDR3 contains 16 residues. CDR3 bases: TGTGCCAGCAGCTTGAGCCAACAGTTCTCTGGAAACACCATATATTTT. Residues: CASSLSQQFSGNTIYF.

The CDR3 DNA reads as TGTGCCAGCAGCCCTTATAGCGGGCTGACCTACAATGAGCAGTTCTTC. It codes for CASSPYSGLTYNEQFF. This chain uses TRBV7-2 with TRBJ2-1; 7 positions match TRBD2. This CDR3 spans 16 amino acids. Germline lookup yields CDR1 SGHTA and CDR2 FQGNSA. The junction had 9 bases not matched to a gene; V was cut back by 5 bases and J by 2 bases.

This chain links TRBV5-6 with TRBJ2-5; the D gene is possibly TRBD2 (6 bases). V shed 1 base and J shed 5 bases, with 15 bases lying between them. The CDR3 runs 15 residues. Germline CDR1 reads SGHDT; CDR2 reads YYEEEE. The chain's CDR3 is CASSLRQLGGETQYF. As DNA, the CDR3 is TGTGCCAGCAGCTTGCGACAGCTCGGAGGGGAGACCCAGTACTTC.

The rearrangement uses TRBV19 and TRBJ2-3; 7 bases are shared with TRBD2. The V and J ends lost 8 bases and 5 bases, in that order; junction bases with no gene match: 10. Germline loops: CDR1 LNHDA, CDR2 SQIVND (reference sequence). The CDR3 has 14 residues. The CDR3 loop reads CASPRRGGIDTQYF. The CDR3 bases are TGTGCCAGTCCTAGAAGGGGAGGGATAGATACGCAGTATTTT.

The chain recombines TRBV19 with TRBJ2-5; 9 bases agree with TRBD1. CDR1 LNHDA and CDR2 SQIVND come from the germline V gene (reference sequence). The V gene end was trimmed by 6 bases and the J gene end by 2 bases; junction bases not matched to a gene: 16. The CDR3 contains 18 residues. CDR3 nucleotide sequence: TGTGCCAGTAGCCAAGGACAGGGGAGTGGTTGGAGTCAAGAGACCCAGTACTTC. Protein product: CASSQGQGSGWSQETQYF.

The V and J genes are TRBV5-1 and TRBJ1-1, with D perhaps TRBD1 (6 bases). Trimming cost V 2 bases and J 4 bases, with 12 bases left between them. Per the germline V gene, CDR1 is SGHRS and CDR2 is YFSETQ. This CDR3 spans 14 amino acids. CDR3 residues: CASSFGNRVTEAFF. CDR3 nucleotides: TGCGCCAGCAGCTTTGGAAACAGGGTCACTGAAGCTTTCTTT.

The rearrangement links TRBV18 to TRBJ1-1; D gene unclear. The V end was cut by 9 bases, the J end by 0 bases, with 11 bases between. The CDR3 contains 13 residues. Germline V gives CDR1 KGHSH, CDR2 LQKENI. CDR3 DNA sequence: TGTGCCAGTCTTACGGATATGAACACTGAAGCTTTCTTT. This encodes CASLTDMNTEAFF.

The chain is built from TRBV2 and TRBJ2-1; 9 bases line up with TRBD1. Germline V gives CDR1 SNHLY, CDR2 FYNNEI. V lost 7 bases and J lost 10; bases outside the gene matches: 8. The length of the CDR3 is 13 residues. The CDR3 is CASTGTGITEQFF. The CDR3 region has the DNA TGTGCCAGCACCGGGACAGGGATCACCGAGCAGTTCTTC.

The V and J genes are TRBV9 and TRBJ2-1; 8 positions agree with TRBD1. After removal of 1 base from V and 2 bases from J, the junction contained 5 bases not matched to a gene. The CDR3 runs to 16 residues. Per the germline V gene, CDR1 is SGDLS and CDR2 is YYNGEE. As DNA, the CDR3 is TGTGCCAGCAGCGTATCGGGACAGGCAGCCTACAATGAGCAGTTCTTC. Its protein product is CASSVSGQAAYNEQFF.

This rearrangement joins TRBV11-3 to TRBJ2-2; 10 bases map to TRBD2. The CDR3 spans 17 residues. The J segment lost 7 bases and the V segment lost 4 bases, leaving 12 bases of the junction unmatched. Looked up from germline, CDR1 is SGHNT and CDR2 is YENEEA. DNA of the CDR3: TGTGCCAGCAGCTCGCATCTAGCGGGAGAAAAACACGGGGAGCTGTTTTTT. This gives the protein CASSSHLAGEKHGELFF.